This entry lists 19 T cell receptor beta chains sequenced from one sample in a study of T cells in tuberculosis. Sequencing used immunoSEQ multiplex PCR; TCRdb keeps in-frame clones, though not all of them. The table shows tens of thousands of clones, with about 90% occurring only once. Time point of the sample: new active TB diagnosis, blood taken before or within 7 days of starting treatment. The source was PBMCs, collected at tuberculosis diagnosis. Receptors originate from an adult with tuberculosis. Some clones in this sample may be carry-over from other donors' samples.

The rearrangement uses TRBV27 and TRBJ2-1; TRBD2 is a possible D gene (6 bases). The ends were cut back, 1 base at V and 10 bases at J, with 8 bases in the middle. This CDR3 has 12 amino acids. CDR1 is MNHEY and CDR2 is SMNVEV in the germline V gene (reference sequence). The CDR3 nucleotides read TGTGCCAGCAGTTTATTAGGGAGGGAGCAGTTCTTC. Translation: CASSLLGREQFF.

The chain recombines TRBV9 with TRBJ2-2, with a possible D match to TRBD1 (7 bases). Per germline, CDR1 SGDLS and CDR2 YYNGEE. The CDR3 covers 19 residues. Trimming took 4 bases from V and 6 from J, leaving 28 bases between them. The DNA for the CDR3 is TGTGCCAGCAGCCGCCGCGGAGGGGGCTTGGCCCCAGGGCCCGGGGAGCTGTTTTTT. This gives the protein CASSRRGGGLAPGPGELFF.

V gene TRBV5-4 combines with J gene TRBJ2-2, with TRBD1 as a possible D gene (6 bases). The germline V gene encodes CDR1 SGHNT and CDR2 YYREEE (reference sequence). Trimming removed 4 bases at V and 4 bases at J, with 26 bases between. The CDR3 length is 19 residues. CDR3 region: CASSPAPGRQDRGTGELFF. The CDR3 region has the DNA TGTGCCAGCAGCCCAGCCCCGGGTCGACAGGATCGTGGCACCGGGGAGCTGTTTTTT. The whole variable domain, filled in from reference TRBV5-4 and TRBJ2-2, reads ETGVTQSPTHLIKTRGQQVTLRCSSQSGHNTVSWYQQALGQGPQFIFQYYREEENGRGNFPPRFSGLQFPNYSSELNVNALELDDSALYLCASSPAPGRQDRGTGELFFGEGSRLTVL.

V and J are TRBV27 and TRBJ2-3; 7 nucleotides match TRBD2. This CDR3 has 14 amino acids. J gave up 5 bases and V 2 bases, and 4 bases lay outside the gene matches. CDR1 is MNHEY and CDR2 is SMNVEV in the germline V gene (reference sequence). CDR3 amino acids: CASSLRLARDTQYF. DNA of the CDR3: TGTGCCAGCAGTTTAAGACTAGCAAGAGATACGCAGTATTTT.

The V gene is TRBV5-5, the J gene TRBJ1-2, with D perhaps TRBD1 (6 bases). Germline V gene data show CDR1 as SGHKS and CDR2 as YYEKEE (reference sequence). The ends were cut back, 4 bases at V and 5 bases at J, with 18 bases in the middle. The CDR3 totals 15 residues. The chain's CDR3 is CASSPIRQEHYGYTF. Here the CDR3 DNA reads TGTGCCAGCAGCCCGATAAGACAGGAGCATTATGGCTACACCTTC.

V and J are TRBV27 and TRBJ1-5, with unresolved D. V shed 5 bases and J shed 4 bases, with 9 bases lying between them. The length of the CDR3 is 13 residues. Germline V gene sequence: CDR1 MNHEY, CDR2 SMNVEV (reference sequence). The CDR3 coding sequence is TGTGCCAGCAGTCCTGACACGAATCAGCCCCAGCATTTT. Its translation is CASSPDTNQPQHF.

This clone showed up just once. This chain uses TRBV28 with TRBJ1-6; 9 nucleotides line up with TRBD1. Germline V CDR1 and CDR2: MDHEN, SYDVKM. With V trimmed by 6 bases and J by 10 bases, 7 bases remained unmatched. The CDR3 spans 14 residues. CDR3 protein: CASRSGQGGSPLHF. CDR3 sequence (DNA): TGTGCCAGCAGATCGGGACAGGGCGGCTCACCCCTCCACTTT.

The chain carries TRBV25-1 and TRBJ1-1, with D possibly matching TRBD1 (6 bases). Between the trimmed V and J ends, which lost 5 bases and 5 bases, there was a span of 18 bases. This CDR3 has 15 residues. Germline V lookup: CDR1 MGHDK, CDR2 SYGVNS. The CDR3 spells CASSYQAGVGTEAFF. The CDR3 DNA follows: TGTGCCAGCAGTTATCAGGCAGGGGTAGGAACTGAAGCTTTCTTT.

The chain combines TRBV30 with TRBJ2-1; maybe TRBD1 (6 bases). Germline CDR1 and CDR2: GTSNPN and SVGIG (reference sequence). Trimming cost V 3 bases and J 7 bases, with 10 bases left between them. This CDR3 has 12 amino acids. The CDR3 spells CAWSPQGNEQFF. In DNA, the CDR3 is TGTGCCTGGAGCCCTCAGGGGAATGAGCAGTTCTTC.

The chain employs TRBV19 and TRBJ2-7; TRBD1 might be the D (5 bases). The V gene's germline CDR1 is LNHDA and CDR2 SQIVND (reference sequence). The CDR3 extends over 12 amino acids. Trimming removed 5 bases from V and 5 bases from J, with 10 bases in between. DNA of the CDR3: TGTGCCAGTAGTCAAGGGGATAACGAGCAGTACTTC. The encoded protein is CASSQGDNEQYF. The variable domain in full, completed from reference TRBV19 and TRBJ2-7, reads DGGITQSPKYLFRKEGQNVTLSCEQNLNHDAMYWYRQDPGQGLRLIYYSQIVNDFQKGDIAEGYSVSREKKESFPLTVTSAQKNPTAFYLCASSQGDNEQYFGPGTRLTVT.

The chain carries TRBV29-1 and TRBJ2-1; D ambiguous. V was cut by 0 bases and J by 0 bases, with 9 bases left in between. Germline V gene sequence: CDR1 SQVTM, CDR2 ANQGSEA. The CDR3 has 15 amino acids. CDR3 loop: CSVEDDIHSYNEQFF. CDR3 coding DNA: TGCAGCGTTGAAGACGACATCCACTCCTACAATGAGCAGTTCTTC.

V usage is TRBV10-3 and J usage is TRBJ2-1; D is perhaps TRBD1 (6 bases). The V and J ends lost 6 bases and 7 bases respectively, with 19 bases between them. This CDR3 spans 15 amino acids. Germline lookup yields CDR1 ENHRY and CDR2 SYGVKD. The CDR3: CAISQGRGRDNEQFF. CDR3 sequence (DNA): TGTGCCATCAGCCAGGGGAGAGGTCGCGATAATGAGCAGTTCTTC.

As DNA, the CDR3 is TGTGCCAGCAGCGTAGGGATAGCGGGGGATCACACCGGGGAGCTGTTTTTT. Translation gives CASSVGIAGDHTGELFF. The chain couples TRBV9 to TRBJ2-2; 9 bases align to TRBD2. This CDR3 is 17 amino acids long. Germline CDR1 and CDR2: SGDLS and YYNGEE. V dropped 0 bases and J dropped 3; count of bases not matched to a gene: 6.

The CDR3 region has the DNA TGTGCCAGCCGTAATAGCGGGGGGGATTATCATACGCAGTATTTT. Protein: CASRNSGGDYHTQYF. The chain couples TRBV25-1 to TRBJ2-3, with 11 nucleotides matching TRBD2. Germline loops: CDR1 MGHDK, CDR2 SYGVNS. This CDR3 has 15 residues. The V and J ends lost 8 bases and 7 bases, in that order; junction bases with no gene match: 11.

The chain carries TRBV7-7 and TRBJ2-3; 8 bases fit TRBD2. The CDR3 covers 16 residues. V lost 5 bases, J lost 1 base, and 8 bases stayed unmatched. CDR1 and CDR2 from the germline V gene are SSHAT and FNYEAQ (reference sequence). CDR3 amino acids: CASSPSLSGGTDTQYF. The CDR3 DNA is TGTGCCAGCAGCCCGTCACTTAGCGGGGGCACAGATACGCAGTATTTT.

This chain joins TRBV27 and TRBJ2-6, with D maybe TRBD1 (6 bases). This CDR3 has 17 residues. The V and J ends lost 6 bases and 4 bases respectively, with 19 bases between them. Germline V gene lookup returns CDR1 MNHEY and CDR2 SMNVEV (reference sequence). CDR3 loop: CASSLTGLRRGANVLTF. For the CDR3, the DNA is TGTGCCAGCAGCTTAACAGGGTTAAGGAGGGGGGCCAACGTCCTGACTTTC.

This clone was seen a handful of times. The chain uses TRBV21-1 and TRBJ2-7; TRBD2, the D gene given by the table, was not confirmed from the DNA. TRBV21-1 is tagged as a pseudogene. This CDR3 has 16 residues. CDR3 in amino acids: CASSNLFGRTTYEQYF. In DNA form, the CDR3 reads TGTGCCAGCAGCAATTTGTTCGGGAGAACTACCTACGAGCAGTACTTC.

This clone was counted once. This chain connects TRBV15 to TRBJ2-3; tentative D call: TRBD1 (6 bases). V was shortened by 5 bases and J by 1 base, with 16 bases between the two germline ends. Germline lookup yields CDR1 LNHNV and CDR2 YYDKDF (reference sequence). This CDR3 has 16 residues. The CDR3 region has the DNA TGTGCCACCAGCCGACGACAGGCCTGGGGCACAGATACGCAGTATTTT. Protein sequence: CATSRRQAWGTDTQYF. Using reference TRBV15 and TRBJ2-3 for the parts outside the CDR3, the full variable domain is DAMVIQNPRYQVTQFGKPVTLSCSQTLNHNVMYWYQQKSSQAPKLLFHYYDKDFNNEADTPDNFQSRRPNTSFCFLDIRSPGLGDTAMYLCATSRRQAWGTDTQYFGPGTRLTVL.

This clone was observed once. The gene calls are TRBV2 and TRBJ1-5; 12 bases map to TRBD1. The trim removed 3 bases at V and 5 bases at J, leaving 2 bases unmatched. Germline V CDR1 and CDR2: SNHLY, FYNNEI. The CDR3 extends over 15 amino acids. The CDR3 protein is CASSEGQGAYQPQHF. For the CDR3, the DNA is TGTGCCAGCAGTGAGGGACAGGGGGCATATCAGCCCCAGCATTTT. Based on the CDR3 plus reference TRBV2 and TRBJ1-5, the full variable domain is EPEVTQTPSHQVTQMGQEVILRCVPISNHLYFYWYRQILGQKVEFLVSFYNNEISEKSEIFDDQFSVERPDGSNFTLKIRSTKLEDSAMYFCASSEGQGAYQPQHFGDGTRLSIL.